The 11 T cell receptor delta chains in this list originate from one sample, sequenced in a study of γδ T cells in repeated Plasmodium falciparum infection. Bulk repertoires came from Vgamma9/Vdelta2+ or Vdelta2-negative gammadelta T cells flow-sorted from PBMC. TCRdb made new clone calls on the multiplex PCR reads using CATT. In the table there are roughly 86,000 delta-chain clones, roughly 1.4% of which are singletons. Specimen: gamma-delta T cells from blood. The source is a pool of human donors (malaria-infected and uninfected, not separated).

To note about this clone: This is likely an artifact of a read error, given a far larger clone one base away. The same CDR3 also results from other DNA sequences found in this sample. The V gene is TRDV2, the J gene TRDJ1; 11 bases align to TRDD3. The length of the CDR3 is 18 residues. Looked up from germline, CDR1 is GEAIGNYY and CDR2 is EKD. With V trimmed by 1 base and J by 0 bases, 9 bases remained unmatched. Written as DNA, the CDR3 is TGTGCCTGTGACACGCGACTGGGGGATAAGAAACACACCGATAAACTCATCTTT. Its translation: CACDTRLGDKKHTDKLIF.

This clone was counted a few times. This DNA's translation differs at residue 7 from TCRdb's protein, which comes from a much larger clone; a read error is likely, and the protein shown is translated from the DNA. V is TRDV1 and J is TRDJ2; 8 nucleotides line up with TRDD3. Matching the DNA to germline supplied the J gene, which TCRdb does not give. The CDR3 contains 22 residues. Looked up from germline, CDR1 is TSWWSYY and CDR2 is QGS. With 0 bases clipped from V and 3 bases from J, the junction kept 21 bases outside the gene matches. The CDR3 region is CALGELSGLLLYWGAMTAQLFF. CDR3 DNA: TGTGCTCTTGGGGAACTTAGTGGCCTTCTTCTGTACTGGGGGGCCATGACAGCACAACTCTTCTTT.

This clone showed up many times. The gene calls are TRDV1 and TRDJ4; 12 bases agree with TRDD3. Germline CDR1 and CDR2: TSWWSYY and QGS. Unmatched junction bases numbered 24, after V lost 1 base and J lost 0 bases. The CDR3 loop spans 23 amino acids. DNA for the CDR3: TGTGCTCTTGGGGAACCCTATTCGGCCTTCTTTTACTGGGGGATACTAAGGTCCAGACCCCTGATCTTT. It is translated as CALGEPYSAFFYWGILRSRPLIF.

At least ten counts were recorded for this clone. A read error likely explains this, since a far larger clone differs by one base. Other nucleotide sequences in the sample specify the same CDR3. The chain has TRDV1 and TRDJ1, with no clear D. The J gene is not listed in TCRdb, so it was assigned here from a DNA match to germline. The CDR3 contains 17 residues. The germline V gene encodes CDR1 TSWWSYY and CDR2 QGS. The CDR3 loop is CALESLPACTGTDKLIF. The CDR3 DNA is TGTGCCCTTGAGAGTCTACCTGCCTGTACCGGCACCGATAAACTCATCTTT.

Of note for this clone: A far larger clone is only one base removed, so a read error is likely. Other DNA sequences in this sample translate to the same CDR3. The gene calls are TRDV1 and TRDJ1; 8 nucleotides agree with TRDD3. CDR1 is TSWWSYY, CDR2 QGS, per germline. This CDR3 comprises 16 residues. CDR3 sequence reads: CALGAKPIVLGGKLIF. CDR3 DNA: TGCGCTCTTGGGGCCAAACCCATCGTACTGGGGGGTAAACTCATCTTT.

This clone has more than one count but fewer than ten. A far bigger clonotype differs at one base, so this is likely a read error. The sample contains more than one DNA sequence encoding this CDR3. The chain combines TRDV1 with TRDJ1; 12 nucleotides agree with TRDD3. The J gene is not listed in TCRdb, so it was assigned here from a DNA match to germline. CDR1 and CDR2 (germline): TSWWSYY, QGS. The CDR3 runs 23 residues. Trimming removed 0 bases from V and 0 bases from J; junction bases left unmatched: 20. The CDR3 bases are TGTGCTCTTGGGGAACTAGGCGCCCTCTACTGGGGGATACAAGGCGGGGACACCGATAAACTCATCTTT. As protein: CALGELGALYWGIQGGDTDKLIF.

The table lists this clone with a few counts. TCRdb lists the protein of a much larger clone for this DNA, which differs at residue 13, so this is likely a read error; the protein given here is translated from the DNA itself. The chain carries TRDV1 and TRDJ1; 8 positions agree with TRDD3. TCRdb lists no J gene, so it was determined here by aligning the DNA to germline. Germline assignment: CDR1 TSWWSYY and CDR2 QGS. The CDR3 sequence is 16 residues long. The V and J ends lost 7 bases and 8 bases, in that order; junction bases with no gene match: 18. CDR3 sequence reads: CALAVPVTYWGSKLIF. The DNA for the CDR3 is TGTGCTCTTGCCGTTCCTGTGACCTACTGGGGGTCCAAACTCATCTTT.

This clone was observed many times. The rearrangement links TRDV1 to TRDJ1; 11 bases fit TRDD3. There are 20 residues in the CDR3. Germline trimming cut 2 bases from V and 0 bases from J; bases unmatched to any gene: 14. Germline V CDR1 and CDR2: TSWWSYY, QGS. The CDR3 sequence: CALGERSYVLGDKNTDKLIF. As DNA, the CDR3 is TGTGCTCTTGGGGAAAGATCTTATGTACTGGGGGATAAAAACACCGATAAACTCATCTTT.

In regard to this clone: It differs at one base from a far larger clone, so likely a read error. The chain links TRDV1 to TRDJ1; TRDD3 agrees at 13 bases. The J gene comes from matching the DNA to germline here; TCRdb lacks it. This CDR3 is built from 22 residues. Germline V gene data show CDR1 as TSWWSYY and CDR2 as QGS. DNA of the CDR3: TGTGCCCTTGGGGAGGGTGTTCCTCCCGTCAACTGGGGGATACGGGACACCGATAAACTCATCTTT. It is translated as CALGEGVPPVNWGIRDTDKLIF.

This clone occurred a few times. It differs at one base from a far larger clone, so likely a read error. This specimen includes other DNA sequences encoding the same CDR3. V usage is TRDV1 and J usage is TRDJ1, with D tentatively TRDD2 or TRDD3 (8 bases each). CDR1 and CDR2 (germline): TSWWSYY, QGS. The CDR3 has 23 residues. CDR3 sequence: CALGESYFLHFRWGIGYTDKLIF. The CDR3 nucleotides read TGTGCTCTCGGGGAATCTTACTTCCTACACTTCAGGTGGGGGATCGGGTACACCGATAAACTCATCTTT.

As for this clone: This probably arose from a read error, given a far larger clone one base away. In the same sample, other DNA sequences code for this CDR3. The chain carries TRDV2 and TRDJ3; 8 nucleotides align to TRDD3. Because TCRdb records no J gene, it was assigned here through a match of the DNA to germline. There are 22 residues in the CDR3. V shed 0 bases and J 1 base; nucleotides not matched to a gene: 16. Germline CDR1 is GEAIGNYY and CDR2 is EKD. The CDR3 region is CACDTGFGTGGKSSWDTRQMFF. The CDR3 DNA reads TGTGCCTGTGACACCGGATTTGGTACTGGGGGGAAAAGTTCCTGGGACACCCGACAGATGTTTTTC.